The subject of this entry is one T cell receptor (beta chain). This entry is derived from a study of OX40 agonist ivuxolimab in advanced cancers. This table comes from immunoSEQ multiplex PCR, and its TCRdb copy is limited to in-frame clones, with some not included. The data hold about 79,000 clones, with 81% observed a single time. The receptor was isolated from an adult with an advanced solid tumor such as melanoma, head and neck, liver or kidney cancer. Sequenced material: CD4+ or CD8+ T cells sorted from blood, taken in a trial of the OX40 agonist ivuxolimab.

In nucleotides, the CDR3 is TGCGCCAGCAGCTCCTGGGGGGCCGGGACAGGGAGATACAATGAGCAGTTCTTC. This translates into CASSSWGAGTGRYNEQFF. The chain carries TRBV5-1 and TRBJ2-1; TRBD1 matches 9 bases. With V trimmed by 3 bases and J by 4 bases, 14 bases remained unmatched. Germline V CDR1 and CDR2: SGHRS, YFSETQ. The CDR3 runs 18 residues.